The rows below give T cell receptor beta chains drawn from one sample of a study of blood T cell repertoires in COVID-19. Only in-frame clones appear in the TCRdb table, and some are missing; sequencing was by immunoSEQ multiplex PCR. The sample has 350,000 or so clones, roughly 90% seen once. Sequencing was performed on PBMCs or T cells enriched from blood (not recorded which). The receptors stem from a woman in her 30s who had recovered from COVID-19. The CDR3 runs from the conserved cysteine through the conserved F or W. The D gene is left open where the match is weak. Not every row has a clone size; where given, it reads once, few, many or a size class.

cdr3_aa: CASRNSGQPGVSNTEAFF
cdr3_nt: TGTGCCAGCAGAAATTCGGGACAGCCCGGAGTATCAAACACTGAAGCTTTCTTT
clone_size: -
j_call: TRBJ1-1
d_call: TRBD1
v_call: TRBV28

cdr3_aa: CAWSPGADGYTF
cdr3_nt: TGTGCCTGGAGTCCTGGGGCAGATGGCTACACCTTC
clone_size: -
j_call: TRBJ1-2
d_call: -
v_call: TRBV30

cdr3_aa: CASSQGQGSYEQYF
cdr3_nt: TGCGCCAGCAGCCAGGGACAGGGATCCTACGAGCAGTACTTC
clone_size: few
j_call: TRBJ2-7
d_call: TRBD1
v_call: TRBV4-1

cdr3_aa: CASSTTSGGRSLPYEQYF
cdr3_nt: TGTGCCAGCAGCACGACTAGCGGGGGCCGCTCCTTACCCTACGAGCAGTACTTC
clone_size: -
j_call: TRBJ2-7
d_call: TRBD2
v_call: TRBV11-2

cdr3_aa: CASSGRQGGNTEAFF
cdr3_nt: TGCGCCAGCAGCGGACGACAGGGGGGGAACACTGAAGCTTTCTTT
clone_size: -
j_call: TRBJ1-1
d_call: TRBD1
v_call: TRBV5-1

cdr3_aa: CASSQGLRRGQPQHF
cdr3_nt: TGTGCCAGCAGCCAAGGGTTAAGGAGAGGTCAGCCCCAGCATTTT
clone_size: once
j_call: TRBJ1-5
d_call: -
v_call: TRBV3-1/TRBV3-2

cdr3_aa: CASSTGTGVHEQYF
cdr3_nt: TGCGCCAGCAGCACGGGGACGGGGGTGCACGAGCAGTACTTC
clone_size: -
j_call: TRBJ2-7
d_call: -
v_call: TRBV5-1

cdr3_aa: CASSQDRSRGETQYF
cdr3_nt: TGTGCCAGCAGCCAAGATAGGAGTCGAGGAGAGACCCAGTACTTC
clone_size: -
j_call: TRBJ2-5
d_call: -
v_call: TRBV3-1/TRBV3-2

cdr3_aa: CASSAVDTQYF
cdr3_nt: TGTGCCAGCAGCGCAGTTGATACGCAGTATTTT
clone_size: -
j_call: TRBJ2-3
d_call: -
v_call: TRBV12-3/TRBV12-4

cdr3_aa: CAISESSGGGHEQFF
cdr3_nt: TGTGCCATCAGTGAGTCTAGCGGGGGGGGCCATGAGCAGTTCTTC
clone_size: -
j_call: TRBJ2-1
d_call: TRBD2
v_call: TRBV10-3

cdr3_aa: CATSDRTSPNEQFF
cdr3_nt: TGTGCCACCAGTGATAGGACTAGTCCGAATGAGCAGTTCTTC
clone_size: -
j_call: TRBJ2-1
d_call: TRBD2
v_call: TRBV24-1

cdr3_aa: CASSSRRAGGTEAFF
cdr3_nt: TGTGCCAGCAGCTCCCGGAGGGCAGGCGGGACTGAAGCTTTCTTT
clone_size: -
j_call: TRBJ1-1
d_call: -
v_call: TRBV27

cdr3_aa: CATSDRTDFEQYF
cdr3_nt: TGTGCCACCAGTGACAGGACAGATTTCGAGCAGTACTTC
clone_size: once
j_call: TRBJ2-7
d_call: -
v_call: TRBV24-1

cdr3_aa: CASSQATGESGYTF
cdr3_nt: TGTGCCAGCAGCCAAGCGACAGGGGAATCTGGCTACACCTTC
clone_size: -
j_call: TRBJ1-2
d_call: TRBD1
v_call: TRBV4-2

cdr3_aa: CASSGTSGTTYF
cdr3_nt: TGTGCCAGCAGTGGGACTAGCGGGACAACCTACTTC
clone_size: -
j_call: TRBJ2-5
d_call: TRBD2
v_call: TRBV2

cdr3_aa: CASSIGTAETQYF
cdr3_nt: TGTGCCAGTAGTATAGGGACAGCCGAGACCCAGTACTTC
clone_size: -
j_call: TRBJ2-5
d_call: -
v_call: TRBV19

cdr3_aa: CASSLYRRTEAFF
cdr3_nt: TGTGCCAGCAGTCTTTATCGGAGGACTGAAGCTTTCTTT
clone_size: -
j_call: TRBJ1-1
d_call: -
v_call: TRBV28

cdr3_aa: CASSTGTGNGYTF
cdr3_nt: TGTGCCAGCAGTACCGGGACAGGGAATGGCTACACCTTC
clone_size: -
j_call: TRBJ1-2
d_call: TRBD1
v_call: TRBV28

cdr3_aa: CAWTSTGTGDIQYF
cdr3_nt: TGTGCCTGGACTTCGACAGGGACAGGGGACATTCAGTACTTC
clone_size: -
j_call: TRBJ2-4
d_call: TRBD1
v_call: TRBV30

cdr3_aa: CASSYGTGSTQAFF
cdr3_nt: TGTGCCAGTAGTTACGGGACAGGGTCAACGCAAGCTTTCTTT
clone_size: -
j_call: TRBJ1-1
d_call: TRBD1
v_call: TRBV19

cdr3_aa: CASSVGQGAAGELFF
cdr3_nt: TGTGCCAGCAGCGTCGGACAGGGGGCCGCCGGGGAGCTGTTTTTT
clone_size: -
j_call: TRBJ2-2
d_call: TRBD1
v_call: TRBV9

cdr3_aa: CASSSRLAGDTDTQYF
cdr3_nt: TGTGCCAGCAGCTCCCGACTAGCGGGAGACACAGATACGCAGTATTTT
clone_size: once
j_call: TRBJ2-3
d_call: TRBD2
v_call: TRBV5-4

cdr3_aa: CASSPGTGRHEQFF
cdr3_nt: TGTGCCAGCAGTCCCGGGACAGGGCGGCATGAGCAGTTCTTC
clone_size: -
j_call: TRBJ2-1
d_call: TRBD1
v_call: TRBV28